A selection of T cell receptor beta chains follows, all from one sample in a study of control samples from healthy donors and cancer patients. Clones were read by immunoSEQ multiplex PCR, and TCRdb kept only the in-frame ones, dropping some. The sample carries under 200,000 clones, over 85% recorded once. The sequenced sample was blood. Receptors were obtained from a woman between 40 and 50 years old in good health. CDR3s include the opening cysteine and the closing phenylalanine or tryptophan. The D gene is left open where the match is weak. The listing skips clone size in some rows; elsewhere it reads once, few, many or a size class.

.	.	TRBV13	14	TRBJ1-1	CASSGRDWKTEAFF	TGTGCCAGCAGCGGCAGGGATTGGAAGACTGAAGCTTTCTTT
TRBD1	.	TRBV24-1	12	TRBJ1-2	CATSDGQGSYTF	TGTGCCACCAGTGATGGACAGGGAAGCTACACCTTC
.	.	TRBV25-1	12	TRBJ1-2	CASSDGGRGYTF	TGTGCCAGCAGTGATGGGGGGCGCGGCTACACCTTC
TRBD1	.	TRBV30	13	TRBJ1-1	CARSGQLNTEAFF	TGTGCCCGCTCGGGACAGTTGAACACTGAAGCTTTCTTT
.	.	TRBV29-1	12	TRBJ1-2	CSVGRAHYGYTF	TGCAGCGTTGGCCGGGCCCACTATGGCTACACCTTC
TRBD1	.	TRBV7-8	15	TRBJ1-6	CASSSKAGTASPLHF	TGTGCCAGCAGCTCGAAGGCCGGGACAGCCTCACCCCTCCACTTT
TRBD1	.	TRBV3-1/TRBV3-2	16	TRBJ2-2	CASSPRDRGMVGELFF	TGTGCCAGCAGCCCGAGAGACAGGGGAATGGTCGGGGAGCTGTTTTTT
.	.	TRBV18	15	TRBJ1-5	CASSQTALSNQPQHF	TGTGCCAGCTCGCAGACAGCCCTTAGCAATCAGCCCCAGCATTTT
.	.	TRBV7-2	14	TRBJ2-5	CASSTGTGIATQYF	TGTGCCAGCAGCACCGGTACAGGGATAGCGACCCAGTACTTC
.	.	TRBV15	15	TRBJ2-1	CATSFGASQVDEQFF	TGTGCCACCAGCTTCGGGGCCTCCCAAGTCGATGAGCAGTTCTTC
.	.	TRBV18	13	TRBJ1-5	CASSPLGDQPQHF	TGTGCCAGCTCACCACTAGGGGATCAGCCCCAGCATTTT
TRBD2	.	TRBV5-1	18	TRBJ2-2	CASSLGPAGGPDTGELFF	TGCGCCAGCAGCTTGGGGCCAGCGGGAGGGCCCGACACCGGGGAGCTGTTTTTT
TRBD1	.	TRBV15	20	TRBJ1-5	CATSRGRVRGSLVGNQPQHF	TGTGCCACCAGCAGAGGCCGAGTCAGGGGGAGTTTGGTAGGCAATCAGCCCCAGCATTTT
.	.	TRBV7-9	14	TRBJ2-7	CASTRDLDSYEQYF	TGTGCCAGCACGAGGGACTTAGACTCCTACGAGCAGTACTTC
.	.	TRBV7-2	12	TRBJ2-7	CASSREGSEQYF	TGTGCCAGCAGCAGAGAGGGCAGCGAGCAGTACTTC
.	.	TRBV7-2	13	TRBJ2-2	CASSSTHTGELFF	TGTGCCAGCAGCTCAACCCATACCGGGGAGCTGTTTTTT
.	.	TRBV25-1	14	TRBJ1-1	CASRARGRNTEAFF	TGTGCCAGCAGAGCCCGGGGACGCAACACTGAAGCTTTCTTT
TRBD2	.	TRBV5-6	16	TRBJ2-1	CASSYGTSGRFNEQFF	TGTGCCAGCAGCTATGGGACTAGCGGGAGGTTCAATGAGCAGTTCTTC
TRBD1	.	TRBV18	16	TRBJ2-2	CASSPRQGRGTGELFF	TGTGCCAGCTCACCAAGACAGGGACGAGGCACCGGGGAGCTGTTTTTT
.	.	TRBV10-3	14	TRBJ2-7	CAIGMSSGIAEQYF	TGTGCCATCGGGATGTCGTCGGGGATAGCCGAGCAGTACTTC
.	.	TRBV9	13	TRBJ1-1	CASSVDMNTEAFF	TGTGCCAGCAGCGTAGATATGAACACTGAAGCTTTCTTT
TRBD1	.	TRBV7-6	15	TRBJ2-1	CASSDRDSPSNEQFF	TGTGCCAGCAGCGACCGGGACAGTCCTTCCAATGAGCAGTTCTTC
TRBD1	.	TRBV19	14	TRBJ1-1	CASSIAGQGLGAFF	TGTGCCAGTAGTATAGCGGGACAGGGGCTTGGGGCTTTCTTT
TRBD1	.	TRBV5-5	15	TRBJ1-5	CASSPGTGGNQPQHF	TGTGCCAGCAGTCCCGGGACAGGGGGCAATCAGCCCCAGCATTTT
.	once	TRBV29-1	12	TRBJ1-1	CSVDRGNTEAFF	TGCAGCGTTGACAGGGGGAACACTGAAGCTTTCTTT
.	.	TRBV9	15	TRBJ1-1	CASSVDLGVNTEAFF	TGTGCCAGCAGCGTAGATTTAGGAGTGAACACTGAAGCTTTCTTT
.	.	TRBV4-3	15	TRBJ1-1	CASSLIGVTNTEAFF	TGCGCCAGCAGCCTCATCGGCGTGACGAACACTGAAGCTTTCTTT
TRBD2	.	TRBV4-3	15	TRBJ2-3	CASSQTSGETDTQYF	TGCGCCAGCAGCCAGACTAGCGGTGAAACAGATACGCAGTATTTT
.	.	TRBV9	14	TRBJ1-2	CASSPGSLDYGYTF	TGTGCCAGCAGTCCAGGTTCGCTTGACTATGGCTACACCTTC
.	.	TRBV11-2	15	TRBJ1-1	CASSSGGGFLPEAFF	TGTGCCAGCAGCTCTGGGGGGGGGTTTCTTCCTGAAGCTTTCTTT
TRBD1	once	TRBV7-6	15	TRBJ1-3	CASSSDRFSGNTIYF	TGTGCCAGCAGCTCGGACAGGTTCTCTGGAAACACCATATATTTT
.	.	TRBV6-5	14	TRBJ2-1	CASRQTIPGDEQFF	TGTGCCAGCAGGCAGACTATTCCGGGGGATGAGCAGTTCTTC